This TCR beta chain comes out of a study of blood T cell repertoires in COVID-19. About the research overall: Samples came from the United States, Italy and Spain, spanning acute and convalescent COVID-19. Nucleic acid was either cDNA or gDNA, and it came from T cells, B-cell-depleted T cells, or PBMCs.

This clone was seen a few times. Authors' data handling: The assay estimated nucleated cells by amplifying reference gene primers. Method: immunoSEQ multiplex PCR; TCRdb's copy keeps in-frame clones and lacks some. The V and J calls and the clone size are those of that table, but D and trimming were determined from the DNA. The table includes around 270,000 clones, about 86% detected once. Germline CDR1 reads PRHDT; CDR2 reads FYEKMQ (reference sequence). Trimming took off 2 bases at V and 3 bases at J, with 8 bases between the two ends. CDR3 length: 13 amino acids. The sequence derives from a man aged 30-40 years with active or convalescent COVID-19. This chain connects TRBV13 to TRBJ2-7; D remains unclear. The sample consisted of peripheral blood. The CDR3 coding sequence is TGTGCCAGCAGCTTAACGCGTGGCTACGAGCAGTACTTC. Its translation is CASSLTRGYEQYF. Full variable domain (rest looked up from reference TRBV13 and TRBJ2-7): AAGVIQSPRHLIKEKRETATLKCYPIPRHDTVYWYQQGPGQDPQFLISFYEKMQSDKGSIPDRFSAQQFSDYHSELNMSSLELGDSALYFCASSLTRGYEQYFGPGTRLTVT.